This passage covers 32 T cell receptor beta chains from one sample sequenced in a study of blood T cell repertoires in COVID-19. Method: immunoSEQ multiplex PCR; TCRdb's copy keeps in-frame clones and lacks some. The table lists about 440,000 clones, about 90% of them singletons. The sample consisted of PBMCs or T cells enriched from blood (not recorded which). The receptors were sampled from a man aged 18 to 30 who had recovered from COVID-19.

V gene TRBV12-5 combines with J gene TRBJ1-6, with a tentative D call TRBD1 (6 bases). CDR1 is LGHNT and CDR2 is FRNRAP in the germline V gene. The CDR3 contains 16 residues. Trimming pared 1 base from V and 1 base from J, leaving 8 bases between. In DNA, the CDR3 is TGTGCTAGTGGTTTGGACAGGGAATCCTATAATTCACCCCTCCACTTT. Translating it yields CASGLDRESYNSPLHF.

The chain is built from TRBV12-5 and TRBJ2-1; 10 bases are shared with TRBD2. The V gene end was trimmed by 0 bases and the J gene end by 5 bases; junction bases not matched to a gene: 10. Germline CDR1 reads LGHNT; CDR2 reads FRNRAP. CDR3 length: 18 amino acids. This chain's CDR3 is CASGLVQVLLAGNNEQFF. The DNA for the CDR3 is TGTGCTAGTGGTTTGGTACAGGTTTTACTAGCGGGGAACAATGAGCAGTTCTTC.

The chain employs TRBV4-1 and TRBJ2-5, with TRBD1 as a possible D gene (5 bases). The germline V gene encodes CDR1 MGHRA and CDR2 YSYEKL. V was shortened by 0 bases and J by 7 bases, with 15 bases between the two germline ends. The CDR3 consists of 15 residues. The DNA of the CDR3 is TGCGCCAGCAGCCAAGAGTTATCCAGGGCTGCGACCCAGTACTTC. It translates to CASSQELSRAATQYF.

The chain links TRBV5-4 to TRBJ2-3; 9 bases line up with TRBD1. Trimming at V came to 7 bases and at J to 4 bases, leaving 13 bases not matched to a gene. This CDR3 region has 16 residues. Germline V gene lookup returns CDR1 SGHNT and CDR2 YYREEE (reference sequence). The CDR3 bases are TGTGCCAGCGCGCCCGGGGTACAGGGGGCTTCAGATACGCAGTATTTT. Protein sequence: CASAPGVQGASDTQYF.

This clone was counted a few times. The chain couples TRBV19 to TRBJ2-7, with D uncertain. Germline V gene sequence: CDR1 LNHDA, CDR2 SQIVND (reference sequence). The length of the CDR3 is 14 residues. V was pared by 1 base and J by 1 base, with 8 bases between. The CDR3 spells CASSIGPSSYEQYF. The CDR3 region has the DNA TGTGCCAGTAGTATAGGTCCTTCGTCCTACGAGCAGTACTTC. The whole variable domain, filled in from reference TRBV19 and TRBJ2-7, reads DGGITQSPKYLFRKEGQNVTLSCEQNLNHDAMYWYRQDPGQGLRLIYYSQIVNDFQKGDIAEGYSVSREKKESFPLTVTSAQKNPTAFYLCASSIGPSSYEQYFGPGTRLTVT.

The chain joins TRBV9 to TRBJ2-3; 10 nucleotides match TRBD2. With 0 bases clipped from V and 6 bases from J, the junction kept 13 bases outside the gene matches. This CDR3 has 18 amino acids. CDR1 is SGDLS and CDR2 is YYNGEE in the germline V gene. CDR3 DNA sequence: TGTGCCAGCAGCGTAGTGGGGGGACTAGCGATTGGTAGCGATACGCAGTATTTT. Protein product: CASSVVGGLAIGSDTQYF.

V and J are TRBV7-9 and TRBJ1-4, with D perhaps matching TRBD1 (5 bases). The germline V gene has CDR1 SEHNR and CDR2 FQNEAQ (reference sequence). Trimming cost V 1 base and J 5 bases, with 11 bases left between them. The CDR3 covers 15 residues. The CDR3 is CASSLGDSWNEKLFF. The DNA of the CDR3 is TGTGCCAGCAGCTTAGGAGACAGTTGGAATGAAAAACTGTTTTTT.

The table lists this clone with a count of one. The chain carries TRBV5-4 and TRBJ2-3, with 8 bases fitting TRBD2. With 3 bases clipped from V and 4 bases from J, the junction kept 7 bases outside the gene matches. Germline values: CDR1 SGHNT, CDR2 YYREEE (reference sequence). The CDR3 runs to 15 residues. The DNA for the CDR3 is TGTGCCAGCAGCTCCGGGGGGGTGGGTGCAGATACGCAGTATTTT. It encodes CASSSGGVGADTQYF.

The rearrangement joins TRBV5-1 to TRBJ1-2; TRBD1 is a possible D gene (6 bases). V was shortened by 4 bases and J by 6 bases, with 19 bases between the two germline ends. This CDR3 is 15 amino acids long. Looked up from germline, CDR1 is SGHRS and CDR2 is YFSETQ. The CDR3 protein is CASSHIQGVVDGYTF. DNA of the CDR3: TGCGCCAGCAGCCACATACAGGGCGTCGTCGATGGCTACACCTTC.

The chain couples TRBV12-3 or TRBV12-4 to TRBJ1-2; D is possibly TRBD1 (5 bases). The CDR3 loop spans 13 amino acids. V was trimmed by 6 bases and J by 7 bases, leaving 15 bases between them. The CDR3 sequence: CASSQGDPGGYTF. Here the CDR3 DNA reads TGTGCCAGCAGCCAGGGTGATCCGGGTGGCTACACCTTC.

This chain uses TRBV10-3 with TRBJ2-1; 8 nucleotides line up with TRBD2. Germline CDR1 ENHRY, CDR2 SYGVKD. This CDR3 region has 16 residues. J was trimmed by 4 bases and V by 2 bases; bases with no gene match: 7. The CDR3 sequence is CAISEREGLGYNEQFF. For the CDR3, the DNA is TGTGCCATCAGTGAGAGAGAGGGACTAGGGTACAATGAGCAGTTCTTC.

CDR3 residues: CASAADVGGTEAFF. The CDR3 region has the DNA TGTGCCAGCGCCGCGGATGTAGGGGGCACTGAAGCTTTCTTT. The chain has TRBV5-4 and TRBJ1-1, with D perhaps matching TRBD1 (6 bases). V lost 7 bases and J 4 bases, leaving 17 bases between the germline ends. This CDR3 is 14 amino acids long. From germline, CDR1 is SGHNT and CDR2 YYREEE (reference sequence).

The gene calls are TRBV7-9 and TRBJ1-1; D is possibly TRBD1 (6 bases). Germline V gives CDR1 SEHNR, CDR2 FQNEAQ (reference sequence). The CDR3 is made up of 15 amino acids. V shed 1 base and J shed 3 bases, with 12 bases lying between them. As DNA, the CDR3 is TGTGCCAGCAGCTTAGGCGGGGGCAGGGACACTGAAGCTTTCTTT. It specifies CASSLGGGRDTEAFF.

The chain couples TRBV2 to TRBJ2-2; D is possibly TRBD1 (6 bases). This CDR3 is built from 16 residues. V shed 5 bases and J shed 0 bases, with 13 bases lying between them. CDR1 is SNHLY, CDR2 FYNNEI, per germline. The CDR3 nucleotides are TGTGCCAGCAGTCGACAGGCCGTCCCGAACACCGGGGAGCTGTTTTTT. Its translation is CASSRQAVPNTGELFF. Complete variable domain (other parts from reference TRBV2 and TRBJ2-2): EPEVTQTPSHQVTQMGQEVILRCVPISNHLYFYWYRQILGQKVEFLVSFYNNEISEKSEIFDDQFSVERPDGSNFTLKIRSTKLEDSAMYFCASSRQAVPNTGELFFGEGSRLTVL.

The CDR3: CASSPGTGRELFF. Written as DNA, the CDR3 is TGTGCCAGCAGTCCCGGGACAGGGCGGGAGCTGTTTTTT. V and J are TRBV28 and TRBJ2-2, with TRBD1 matching over 9 bases. The CDR3 runs 13 residues. V shed 5 bases, J shed 9 bases, and the junction held 4 bases outside the gene matches. CDR1 is MDHEN and CDR2 is SYDVKM in the germline V gene.

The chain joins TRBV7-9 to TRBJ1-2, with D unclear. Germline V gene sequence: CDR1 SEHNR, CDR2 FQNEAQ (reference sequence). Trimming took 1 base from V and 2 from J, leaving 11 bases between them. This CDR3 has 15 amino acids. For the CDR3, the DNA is TGTGCCAGCAGCTTAGTTAGCCTGAACAACTATGGCTACACCTTC. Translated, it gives CASSLVSLNNYGYTF.

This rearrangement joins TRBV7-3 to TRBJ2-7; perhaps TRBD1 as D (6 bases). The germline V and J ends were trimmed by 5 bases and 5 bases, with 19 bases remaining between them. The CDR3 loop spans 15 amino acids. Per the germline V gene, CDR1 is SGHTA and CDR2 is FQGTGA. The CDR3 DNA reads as TGTGCCAGCAGCCCAATAGGGGGTCCAGGGGACGAGCAGTACTTC. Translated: CASSPIGGPGDEQYF.

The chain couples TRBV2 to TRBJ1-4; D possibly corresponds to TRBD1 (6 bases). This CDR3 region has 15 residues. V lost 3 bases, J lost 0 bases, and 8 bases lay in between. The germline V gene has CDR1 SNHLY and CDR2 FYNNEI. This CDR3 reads CASSDRTATNEKLFF. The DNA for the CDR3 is TGTGCCAGCAGTGATAGGACAGCAACTAATGAAAAACTGTTTTTT.

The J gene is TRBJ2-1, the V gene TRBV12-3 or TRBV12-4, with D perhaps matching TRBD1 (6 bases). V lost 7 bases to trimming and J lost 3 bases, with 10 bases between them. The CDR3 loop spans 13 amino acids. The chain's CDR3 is CASTRDNYNEQFF. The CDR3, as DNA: TGTGCCAGCACACGGGACAACTACAATGAGCAGTTCTTC.

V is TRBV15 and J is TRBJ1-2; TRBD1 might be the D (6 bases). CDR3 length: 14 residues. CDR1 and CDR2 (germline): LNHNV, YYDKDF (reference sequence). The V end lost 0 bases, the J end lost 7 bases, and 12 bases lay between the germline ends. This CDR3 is CATSRDGGALGYTF. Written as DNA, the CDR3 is TGTGCCACCAGCAGAGATGGGGGGGCTCTTGGCTACACCTTC.

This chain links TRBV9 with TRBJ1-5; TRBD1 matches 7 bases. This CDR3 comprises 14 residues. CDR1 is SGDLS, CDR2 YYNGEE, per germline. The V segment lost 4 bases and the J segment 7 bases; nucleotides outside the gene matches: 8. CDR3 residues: CASSLTTGPQPQHF. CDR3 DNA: TGTGCCAGCAGCCTAACGACAGGGCCACAGCCCCAGCATTTT.

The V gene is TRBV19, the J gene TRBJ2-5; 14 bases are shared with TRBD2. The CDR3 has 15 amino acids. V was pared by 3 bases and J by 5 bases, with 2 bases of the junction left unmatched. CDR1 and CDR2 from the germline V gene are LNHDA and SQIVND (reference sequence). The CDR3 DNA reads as TGTGCCAGTAGTATGGGACTAGCGGGAGTCGAGACCCAGTACTTC. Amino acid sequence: CASSMGLAGVETQYF.

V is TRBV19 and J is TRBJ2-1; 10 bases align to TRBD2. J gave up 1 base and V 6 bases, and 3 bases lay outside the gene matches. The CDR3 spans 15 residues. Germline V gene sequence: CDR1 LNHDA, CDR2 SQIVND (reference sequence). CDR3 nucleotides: TGTGCCAGTAGAACTAGCGGGACGTCCTACAATGAGCAGTTCTTC. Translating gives CASRTSGTSYNEQFF. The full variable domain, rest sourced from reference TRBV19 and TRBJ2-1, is DGGITQSPKYLFRKEGQNVTLSCEQNLNHDAMYWYRQDPGQGLRLIYYSQIVNDFQKGDIAEGYSVSREKKESFPLTVTSAQKNPTAFYLCASRTSGTSYNEQFFGPGTRLTVL.

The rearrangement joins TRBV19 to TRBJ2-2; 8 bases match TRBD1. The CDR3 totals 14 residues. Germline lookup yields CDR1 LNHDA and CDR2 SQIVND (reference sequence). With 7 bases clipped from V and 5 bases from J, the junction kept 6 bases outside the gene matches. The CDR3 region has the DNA TGTGCCAGTAAAACCGGGACAGGTACCGGGGAGCTGTTTTTT. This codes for CASKTGTGTGELFF.

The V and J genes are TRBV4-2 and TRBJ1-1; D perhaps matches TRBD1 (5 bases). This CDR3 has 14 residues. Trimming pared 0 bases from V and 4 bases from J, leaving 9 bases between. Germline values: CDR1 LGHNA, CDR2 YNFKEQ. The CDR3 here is CASSQESRGTEAFF. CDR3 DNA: TGTGCCAGCAGCCAAGAATCAAGGGGCACTGAAGCTTTCTTT.

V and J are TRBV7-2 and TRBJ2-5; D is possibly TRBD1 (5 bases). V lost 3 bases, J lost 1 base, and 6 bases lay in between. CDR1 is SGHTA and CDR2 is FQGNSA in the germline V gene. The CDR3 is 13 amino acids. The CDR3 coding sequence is TGTGCCAGCAGCTTTAGGGGCCAAGAGACCCAGTACTTC. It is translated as CASSFRGQETQYF.

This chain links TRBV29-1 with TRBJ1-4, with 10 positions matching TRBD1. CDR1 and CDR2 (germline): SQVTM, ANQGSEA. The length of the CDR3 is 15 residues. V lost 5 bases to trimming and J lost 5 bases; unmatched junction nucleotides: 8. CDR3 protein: CSVKLQDRGNEKLFF. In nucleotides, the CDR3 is TGCAGCGTTAAGCTCCAGGACAGGGGGAATGAAAAACTGTTTTTT. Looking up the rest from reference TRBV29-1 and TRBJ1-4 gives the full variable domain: SAVISQKPSRDICQRGTSLTIQCQVDSQVTMMFWYRQQPGQSLTLIATANQGSEATYESGFVIDKFPISRPNLTFSTLTVSNMSPEDSSIYLCSVKLQDRGNEKLFFGSGTQLSVL.

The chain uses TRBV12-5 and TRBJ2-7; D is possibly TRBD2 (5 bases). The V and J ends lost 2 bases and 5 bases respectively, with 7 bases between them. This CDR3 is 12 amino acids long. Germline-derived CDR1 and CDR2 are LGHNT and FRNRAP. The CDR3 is CASGLRGNEQYF. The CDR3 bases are TGTGCTAGTGGTTTGCGGGGTAACGAGCAGTACTTC.

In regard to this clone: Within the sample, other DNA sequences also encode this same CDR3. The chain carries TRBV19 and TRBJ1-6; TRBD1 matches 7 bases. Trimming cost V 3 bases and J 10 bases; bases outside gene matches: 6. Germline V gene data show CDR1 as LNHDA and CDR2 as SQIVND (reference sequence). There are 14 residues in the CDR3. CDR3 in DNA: TGTGCCAGTAGTATCCGGCAGGGGGGCTCACCCCTCCACTTT. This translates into CASSIRQGGSPLHF.

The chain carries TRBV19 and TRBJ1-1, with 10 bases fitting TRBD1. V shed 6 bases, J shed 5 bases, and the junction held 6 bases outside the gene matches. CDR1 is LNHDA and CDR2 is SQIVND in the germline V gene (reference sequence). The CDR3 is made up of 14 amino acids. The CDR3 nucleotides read TGTGCCAGTAGGGACAGGGGGTATCGGACTGAAGCTTTCTTT. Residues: CASRDRGYRTEAFF.

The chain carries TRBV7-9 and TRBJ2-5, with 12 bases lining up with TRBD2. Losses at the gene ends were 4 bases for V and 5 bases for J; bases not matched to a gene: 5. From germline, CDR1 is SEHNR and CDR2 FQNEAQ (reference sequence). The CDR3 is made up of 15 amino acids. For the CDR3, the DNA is TGTGCCAGCAGCTCAAGACTAGCGGGAGTGGAGACCCAGTACTTC. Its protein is CASSSRLAGVETQYF.

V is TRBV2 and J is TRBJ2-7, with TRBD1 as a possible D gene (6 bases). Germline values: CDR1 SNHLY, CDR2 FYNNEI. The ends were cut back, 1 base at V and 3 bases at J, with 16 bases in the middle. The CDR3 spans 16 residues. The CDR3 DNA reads TGTGCCAGCAGTGAAGGGACAGCCTTAACTCACTACGAGCAGTACTTC. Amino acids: CASSEGTALTHYEQYF.